This T cell receptor beta chain stems from a study of cytomegalovirus exposure and HLA in healthy donors. Overall study findings and caveats: A missense DCLRE1C variant was associated with V- and J-gene trimming of TCR beta chains in a later analysis, and an independent cohort replicated the association. Despite most TCR sequences being rare, some public TCRs occurred in many donors. Cytomegalovirus-associated status was assigned to about 150 TCR beta chains.

Remarks on this clone: The antigen remains unidentified.

PCR amplification relied on 60 Vbeta primers (plus 13 Jbeta primers). Only in-frame clones appear in the TCRdb table, and some are missing; sequencing was by immunoSEQ multiplex PCR. The sample carries under 250,000 clones, roughly four fifths recorded once. CDR3 size: 16 residues. CDR1 is MGHDK, CDR2 SYGVNS, per germline. Trimming pared 6 bases from V and 4 bases from J, leaving 21 bases between. The receptor was isolated from a woman between 55 and 75 years old in good health and CMV-seropositive. The chain is built from TRBV25-1 and TRBJ1-2; D ambiguous. Sequencing input: PBMCs. CDR3 amino acids: CASRSSFADSFYGYTF. The CDR3 DNA reads TGTGCCAGCAGATCCTCTTTCGCCGACTCCTTCTATGGCTACACCTTC.